Detailed here is one TCR beta chain. Its antigen is still unknown. Beta-chain TCR CDR3 regions were amplified from RNA transcripts. The first round was an RT-PCR with HTBI primers, and the second round was a multiplex PCR. TCRdb passed the multiplex PCR reads through MiXCR, listing each CDR3 protein once. The data contain just over 600,000 distinct CDR3 sequences, about 20% of them seen just once; the ten biggest clones take up roughly 6.9%. This sample was taken from a study of Graves' ophthalmopathy and Graves' hyperthyroidism. Overall study: Researchers obtained peripheral blood at initial diagnosis, before any treatment had begun. Findings and limits, study-wide: The 13-signature model separated ophthalmopathy from stable hyperthyroidism at 85% to 90% sensitivity and approximately 81% specificity.

Germline CDR1 reads MNHEY; CDR2 reads SMNVEV (reference sequence). J lost 4 bases, V lost 4 bases, and 6 bases had no gene match. The CDR3 covers 14 residues. Stable hyperthyroidism meant no ophthalmopathy within 18 months of follow-up. Among the hyperthyroidism patients, all were newly diagnosed, aged 18 to 65, with under 2 months' duration. The rearrangement uses TRBV27 and TRBJ1-2; 7 bases line up with TRBD1. Source material: peripheral blood. The receptor comes from a woman younger than 30 with stable Graves' hyperthyroidism. Some clones in this sample may be carry-over from other donors' samples. The CDR3 DNA reads TGTGCCAGCAGTTGGGCGGGACAGCCCTATGGCTACACCTTC. Residues: CASSWAGQPYGYTF.